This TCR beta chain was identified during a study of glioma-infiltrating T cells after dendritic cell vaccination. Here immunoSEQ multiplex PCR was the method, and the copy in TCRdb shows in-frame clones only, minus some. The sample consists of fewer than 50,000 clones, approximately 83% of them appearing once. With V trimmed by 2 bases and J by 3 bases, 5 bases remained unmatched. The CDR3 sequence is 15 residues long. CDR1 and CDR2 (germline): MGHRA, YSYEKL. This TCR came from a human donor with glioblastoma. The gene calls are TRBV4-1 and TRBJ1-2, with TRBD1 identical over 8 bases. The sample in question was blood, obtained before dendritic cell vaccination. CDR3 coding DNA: TGCGCCAGCAGCCAAACAGGGGGAAGCCACTATGGCTACACCTTC. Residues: CASSQTGGSHYGYTF.